The 29 T cell receptor beta chains presented below share a single source sample, sequenced in a study of technical replicates of blood from a few donors. Data came from immunoSEQ multiplex PCR; TCRdb stores just in-frame clones and leaves some out. Of some 60,000 clones in the sample, roughly 86% are singletons; the top ten hold about 5%. The specimen was PBMCs. These receptor sequences come from a human donor in good health. Some clones in this sample may be carry-over from other donors' samples.

The V and J genes are TRBV5-1 and TRBJ1-1; 11 nucleotides align to TRBD1. V lost 2 bases to trimming and J lost 5 bases; unmatched junction nucleotides: 11. The CDR3 consists of 17 residues. CDR1 and CDR2 (germline): SGHRS, YFSETQ. DNA of the CDR3: TGCGCCAGCAGCTTTGCTCCCCGGGACAGGGGGGATACTGAAGCTTTCTTT. Translating it yields CASSFAPRDRGDTEAFF.

The chain has TRBV19 and TRBJ1-5; 8 nucleotides align to TRBD1. Germline CDR1 and CDR2: LNHDA and SQIVND (reference sequence). The J segment lost 6 bases and the V segment lost 7 bases, leaving 14 bases of the junction unmatched. The CDR3 covers 16 residues. CDR3 protein: CASTKSQGAIGQPQHF. Written as DNA, the CDR3 is TGTGCCAGTACTAAATCCCAGGGGGCGATCGGTCAGCCCCAGCATTTT.

The CDR3 DNA reads TGTGCCAGCAGTCCTACGGGGACATTCTACACTGAAGCTTTCTTT. This encodes CASSPTGTFYTEAFF. The gene calls are TRBV27 and TRBJ1-1; weak D call: TRBD1 (6 bases). The CDR3 covers 15 residues. CDR1 and CDR2 (germline): MNHEY, SMNVEV (reference sequence). V dropped 5 bases and J dropped 3 bases, with 16 bases sitting between them.

The chain joins TRBV6-6 to TRBJ2-7; 7 bases map to TRBD2. With 0 bases clipped from V and 7 bases from J, the junction kept 9 bases outside the gene matches. CDR1 and CDR2 from the germline V gene are MNHNY and SVGAGI (reference sequence). This CDR3 contains 15 residues. In nucleotides, the CDR3 is TGTGCCAGCAGTTACTCGATGGCGGGAGTGGGGGAGCAGTACTTC. This sequence encodes CASSYSMAGVGEQYF.

The V call is TRBV6-5, the J call TRBJ2-2, with D perhaps TRBD2 (5 bases). The germline CDR1 and CDR2 sequences are MNHEY and SVGAGI. CDR3 length: 15 residues. Between the trimmed V and J ends, which lost 7 bases and 4 bases, there was a span of 16 bases. CDR3: CASTPGNWATGELFF. CDR3 sequence (DNA): TGTGCCAGCACCCCGGGAAATTGGGCCACCGGGGAGCTGTTTTTT.

The chain uses TRBV19 and TRBJ2-7, with TRBD2 identical over 11 bases. The CDR3 is 15 amino acids. J lost 2 bases, V lost 3 bases, and 3 bases had no gene match. Germline CDR1 is LNHDA and CDR2 is SQIVND (reference sequence). The CDR3 DNA is TGTGCCAGTAGTATGGGACTAGCGGTAACCTACGAGCAGTACTTC. Translating it yields CASSMGLAVTYEQYF.

The chain couples TRBV4-3 to TRBJ2-5; maybe TRBD2 (5 bases). This CDR3 spans 15 amino acids. Between the trimmed V and J ends, which lost 4 bases and 5 bases, there was a span of 17 bases. From germline, CDR1 is LGHNA and CDR2 YSLEER. The CDR3 nucleotides read TGCGCCAGCAGCCGTACTCTTGGGAGAGGCGAGACCCAGTACTTC. It is translated as CASSRTLGRGETQYF.

This sequence joins TRBV4-1 and TRBJ2-7; TRBD2 might be the D (6 bases). CDR1 MGHRA and CDR2 YSYEKL come from the germline V gene. Trimming removed 4 bases at V and 2 bases at J, with 15 bases between. CDR3 length: 15 amino acids. CDR3 residues: CASSPSNSGPYEQYF. The CDR3, as DNA: TGCGCCAGCAGCCCGTCGAATAGCGGTCCCTACGAGCAGTACTTC.

This chain joins TRBV6-1 and TRBJ1-2; 7 nucleotides line up with TRBD1. The CDR3 runs 15 residues. The V and J ends lost 7 bases and 2 bases, in that order; junction bases with no gene match: 10. CDR1 and CDR2 (germline): MNHNS, SASEGT. As DNA, the CDR3 is TGTGCCAGCATTTCTGGGACAGAAGAGAACTATGGCTACACCTTC. Translating it yields CASISGTEENYGYTF.

In its sample, this clone was seen once. The gene calls are TRBV15 and TRBJ2-7; maybe TRBD2 (7 bases). The CDR3 totals 17 residues. Germline CDR1 LNHNV, CDR2 YYDKDF (reference sequence). V was pared by 1 base and J by 2 bases, with 18 bases between. CDR3 residues: CATSRVRGAITAYEQYF. DNA for the CDR3: TGTGCCACCAGCAGAGTTCGGGGGGCGATTACAGCCTACGAGCAGTACTTC.

The rearrangement joins TRBV5-1 to TRBJ2-7; D might be TRBD2 (6 bases). The CDR3 is 14 amino acids. The germline gives CDR1 SGHRS, CDR2 YFSETQ. V lost 0 bases to trimming and J lost 0 bases, with 7 bases between them. CDR3 nucleotide sequence: TGCGCCAGCAGCTTGGGTAGCGGCTCCTACGAGCAGTACTTC. It encodes CASSLGSGSYEQYF.

This clone has a handful of counts. The rearrangement links TRBV5-6 to TRBJ1-4, with TRBD1 as a possible D gene (6 bases). There are 16 residues in the CDR3. Between the trimmed V and J ends, which lost 3 bases and 0 bases, there was a span of 12 bases. In germline, CDR1 is SGHDT, CDR2 YYEEEE. The CDR3, as DNA: TGTGCCAGCAGCTATCACAGGGTTGCAACTAATGAAAAACTGTTTTTT. This encodes CASSYHRVATNEKLFF.

V usage is TRBV7-9 and J usage is TRBJ2-5; TRBD1 agrees at 9 bases. J was trimmed by 5 bases and V by 3 bases; bases with no gene match: 7. The CDR3 totals 15 residues. The germline CDR1 and CDR2 sequences are SEHNR and FQNEAQ (reference sequence). CDR3: CASSLGDRDFETQYF. CDR3 DNA sequence: TGTGCCAGCAGCTTGGGGGACAGGGATTTCGAGACCCAGTACTTC.

The rearrangement joins TRBV19 to TRBJ2-2; TRBD2 agrees at 9 bases. Germline CDR1 is LNHDA and CDR2 is SQIVND (reference sequence). After removal of 7 bases from V and 0 bases from J, the junction contained 3 bases not matched to a gene. The CDR3 runs to 15 residues. The CDR3 protein is CASKGGGANTGELFF. In DNA form, the CDR3 reads TGTGCCAGTAAAGGCGGGGGGGCGAACACCGGGGAGCTGTTTTTT.

CDR3 DNA: TGTGCCAGCAGTACAGGGGAGGATAATTCACCCCTCCACTTT. Encoded protein: CASSTGEDNSPLHF. V usage is TRBV4-2 and J usage is TRBJ1-6; 7 positions match TRBD1. Unmatched junction bases numbered 4, after V lost 6 bases and J lost 5 bases. Germline V gives CDR1 LGHNA, CDR2 YNFKEQ. The CDR3 loop spans 14 amino acids.

The chain employs TRBV7-3 and TRBJ1-1; tentative D call: TRBD1 (6 bases). Germline V CDR1 and CDR2: SGHTA, FQGTGA. Trimming removed 4 bases from V and 8 bases from J, with 8 bases in between. This CDR3 is 11 amino acids long. CDR3 loop: CASSSGDEAFF. CDR3 in DNA: TGTGCCAGCAGCTCAGGGGACGAAGCTTTCTTT.

The chain has TRBV7-8 and TRBJ1-4; no reliable D call. This CDR3 has 15 residues. V lost 5 bases and J lost 4, with 14 bases in between. Looked up from germline, CDR1 is SGHVS and CDR2 is FQNEAQ. CDR3 region: CASSPSRGLNEKLFF. The DNA for the CDR3 is TGTGCCAGCAGCCCCAGCCGGGGTCTTAATGAAAAACTGTTTTTT.

The chain couples TRBV9 to TRBJ2-3; 8 positions match TRBD2. The CDR3 runs 13 residues. The germline CDR1 and CDR2 sequences are SGDLS and YYNGEE. Trimming took 0 bases from V and 9 from J; bases not matched to a gene: 3. Here the CDR3 DNA reads TGTGCCAGCAGCGTAGAGGGCGGGAGGACGCAGTATTTT. Its protein product is CASSVEGGRTQYF.

The rearrangement joins TRBV5-1 to TRBJ1-2, with D hard to call. The germline V gene has CDR1 SGHRS and CDR2 YFSETQ. The CDR3 sequence is 12 residues long. Trimming stripped 5 bases from V and 6 bases from J, with 11 bases between. CDR3 amino acids: CASSRSRDGYTF. CDR3 sequence (DNA): TGCGCCAGCAGTCGCAGCCGGGATGGCTACACCTTC.

This clone is a singleton in its sample. The rearrangement joins TRBV19 to TRBJ1-4; TRBD1 matches at 9 bases. This CDR3 is built from 15 residues. CDR1 LNHDA and CDR2 SQIVND come from the germline V gene (reference sequence). V trimming: 5 bases; J trimming: 8 bases; junction bases outside the gene matches: 9. The chain's CDR3 is CASSLTRTGVEKLFF. Written as DNA, the CDR3 is TGTGCCAGTAGTTTGACCAGGACAGGGGTCGAAAAACTGTTTTTT.

Regarding this clone: The junction departs from the called germline gene at one end, perhaps through a read error. The chain recombines TRBV10-3 with TRBJ1-3; D possibly corresponds to TRBD1 (5 bases). Germline V gene sequence: CDR1 ENHRY, CDR2 SYGVKD. The CDR3 has 13 residues. The CDR3, as DNA: TGTGCCATCAGTGCGACAGAAAGAAACGCCATATATTTT. The encoded protein is CAISATERNAIYF.

This rearrangement joins TRBV7-8 to TRBJ2-7, with 7 bases aligning to TRBD1. The CDR3 runs 17 residues. Germline V gene data show CDR1 as SGHVS and CDR2 as FQNEAQ. The V and J ends lost 0 bases and 1 base, in that order; junction bases with no gene match: 9. CDR3 sequence reads: CASSLANTGDGSYEQYF. The CDR3 DNA is TGTGCCAGCAGCTTAGCTAATACAGGGGATGGATCCTACGAGCAGTACTTC.

This clone was seen just once. This sequence joins TRBV5-1 and TRBJ1-2, with TRBD1 matching over 8 bases. With V trimmed by 4 bases and J by 7 bases, 9 bases remained unmatched. CDR3 length: 14 amino acids. The germline CDR1 and CDR2 sequences are SGHRS and YFSETQ. The CDR3 here is CASSTGDRGSGYTF. The CDR3 DNA follows: TGCGCCAGCAGCACTGGAGACAGGGGCTCTGGCTACACCTTC.

This clone was counted only a few times. V usage is TRBV4-3 and J usage is TRBJ1-2; 8 bases align to TRBD1. The CDR3 contains 17 residues. CDR1 and CDR2 (germline): LGHNA, YSLEER. V shed 1 base and J 8 bases; nucleotides not matched to a gene: 15. The CDR3 loop is CASSQGGLGRGRKGYTF. DNA of the CDR3: TGCGCCAGCAGCCAAGGGGGCCTCGGCAGGGGGCGAAAGGGCTACACCTTC.

The chain employs TRBV27 and TRBJ1-1, with a tentative D call TRBD1 (5 bases). The CDR3 totals 14 residues. The V and J ends lost 2 bases and 3 bases respectively, with 10 bases between them. From germline, CDR1 is MNHEY and CDR2 SMNVEV (reference sequence). CDR3 region: CASSLRGGYTEAFF. CDR3 nucleotide sequence: TGTGCCAGCAGTTTAAGGGGCGGATACACTGAAGCTTTCTTT.

The rearrangement joins TRBV30 to TRBJ1-5; D is ambiguous. This CDR3 has 14 amino acids. The V gene's germline CDR1 is GTSNPN and CDR2 SVGIG (reference sequence). V was pared by 1 base and J by 4 bases, with 11 bases between. The CDR3 loop reads CAWSALALNQPQHF. The CDR3 DNA sequence: TGTGCCTGGAGTGCCCTGGCCCTTAATCAGCCCCAGCATTTT.

The V gene is TRBV18, the J gene TRBJ1-2; no clear D. The ends were cut back, 3 bases at V and 2 bases at J, with 7 bases in the middle. Germline V CDR1 and CDR2: KGHSH, LQKENI. CDR3 length: 13 amino acids. The CDR3 coding sequence is TGTGCCAGCTCACCTCTCCCCAACTATGGCTACACCTTC. It is translated as CASSPLPNYGYTF.

This chain uses TRBV19 with TRBJ1-1; D perhaps matches TRBD1 (6 bases). The CDR3 is 13 residues long. CDR1 and CDR2 (germline): LNHDA, SQIVND (reference sequence). Trimming removed 3 bases at V and 5 bases at J, with 10 bases between. The CDR3 loop reads CASSMGAETEAFF. The CDR3 region has the DNA TGTGCCAGTAGTATGGGGGCAGAAACTGAAGCTTTCTTT. Drawing the rest from reference TRBV19 and TRBJ1-1, the complete variable domain is DGGITQSPKYLFRKEGQNVTLSCEQNLNHDAMYWYRQDPGQGLRLIYYSQIVNDFQKGDIAEGYSVSREKKESFPLTVTSAQKNPTAFYLCASSMGAETEAFFGQGTRLTVV.

The chain combines TRBV2 with TRBJ2-3; 7 bases are a match to TRBD2. CDR3 length: 17 residues. From germline, CDR1 is SNHLY and CDR2 FYNNEI. V lost 6 bases to trimming and J lost 4 bases; unmatched junction nucleotides: 16. The CDR3, as DNA: TGTGCCAGCAGCCCGGCGTCAGGGCGGGAGAGGGCAGATACGCAGTATTTT. Translated: CASSPASGRERADTQYF.